This T cell receptor (beta chain) came from a study of blood T cells in healthy people across ages. The V segment lost 3 bases and the J segment 12 bases; nucleotides outside the gene matches: 15. The germline V gene encodes CDR1 SGHDN and CDR2 FVKESK. The CDR3 consists of 16 residues. A second PCR of about 7 to 12 cycles used a sample-barcoded 5' primer and a J-beta primer mix. TCRdb redid the calling of the 5' RACE reads with MiXCR, one entry per CDR3 protein. Of over a million distinct CDR3 sequences listed, 45% were seen once; the top ten hold 15% to 20%. It was roughly 10 milliliters of peripheral blood that were drawn from each donor. This clonotype was observed a handful of times.

The chain carries TRBV14 and TRBJ2-1; 9 bases line up with TRBD1. This clonotype originated in a woman between 55 and 75 years old in good health. The specimen sequenced was blood. The CDR3 region has the DNA TGTGCCAGCAGCCACCTGGGACAGGGAAGAGTCAGGGCGCAGTTCTTC. It codes for CASSHLGQGRVRAQFF.